Listed here are 5 T cell receptor beta chains from one sample, sequenced in a study of shared T cell receptors in the human thymus. Here immunoSEQ multiplex PCR was the method, and the copy in TCRdb shows in-frame clones only, minus some. Counted here are more than 550,000 clones, 70% to 90% occurring once; the ten biggest clones make up roughly 0.01%. These same records also appear under a second study, on human thymus T cells.

Specimen: thymocytes. The receptors originated from a girl less than two years old with a congenital heart defect.

The gene calls are TRBV29-1 and TRBJ2-4, with 8 bases aligning to TRBD2. Germline trimming cut 7 bases from V and 7 bases from J; bases unmatched to any gene: 6. Germline V gene data show CDR1 as SQVTM and CDR2 as ANQGSEA. The CDR3 extends over 12 amino acids. Here the CDR3 reads CSAPGGGNIQYF. In nucleotides, the CDR3 is TGCAGCGCCCCTGGCGGGGGGAACATTCAGTACTTC.

This chain uses TRBV7-2 with TRBJ2-3; 8 bases are shared with TRBD1. Germline trimming cut 5 bases from V and 5 bases from J; bases unmatched to any gene: 6. Looked up from germline, CDR1 is SGHTA and CDR2 is FQGNSA. This CDR3 has 14 amino acids. The CDR3 region has the DNA TGTGCCAGCAGCCCCGGACAGGGAAGAGATACGCAGTATTTT. It codes for CASSPGQGRDTQYF.

The chain carries TRBV7-4 and TRBJ2-1, with 9 bases that match TRBD1. V gave up 5 bases and J gave up 6 bases; unmatched junction bases: 11. The CDR3 is made up of 16 amino acids. From germline, CDR1 is SGHVT and CDR2 SQSDAQ. The CDR3 DNA sequence: TGTGCCAGCAGCCTTCTCCGGGACAGGGCATCCAATGAGCAGTTCTTC. Translation: CASSLLRDRASNEQFF.

This sequence joins TRBV9 and TRBJ1-1, with D maybe TRBD1 (6 bases). From germline, CDR1 is SGDLS and CDR2 YYNGEE. V shed 3 bases and J shed 7 bases, with 25 bases lying between them. CDR3 size: 17 residues. CDR3 loop: CASSAEPFNRDTHEAFF. The CDR3 nucleotides are TGTGCCAGCAGCGCCGAACCCTTTAACAGGGACACACATGAAGCTTTCTTT.

This chain uses TRBV28 with TRBJ2-7, with D hard to call. The germline CDR1 and CDR2 sequences are MDHEN and SYDVKM. Trimming cost V 4 bases and J 2 bases, with 18 bases left between them. This CDR3 region has 16 residues. This CDR3 is CASSSTLIGLPYEQYF. CDR3 coding DNA: TGTGCCAGCAGTTCAACACTAATCGGCTTGCCCTACGAGCAGTACTTC.